The source of this T cell receptor beta chain is a study of T cells in Graves' hyperthyroidism and ophthalmopathy. In this sample, this clonotype turned up many times. TCR beta CDR3 sequences were amplified from RNA transcripts. The HTBI primer set was used in a first-round RT-PCR of the TCR CDR3. Using its own MiXCR run on the multiplex PCR reads, TCRdb lists one record per CDR3 protein. The table shows hundreds of thousands of distinct CDR3 sequences, with about an eighth occurring only once. J was trimmed by 0 bases and V by 4 bases; bases with no gene match: 5. CDR1 is KGHDR, CDR2 SFDVKD, per germline. The CDR3 contains 17 residues. This sample holds PBMCs from less than 11 ml fresh peripheral blood.

The chain couples TRBV24-1 to TRBJ2-3, with 11 bases that match TRBD2. The TCR was taken from a man in his fifties or sixties with Graves' ophthalmopathy. Material for sequencing was blood. In DNA, the CDR3 is TGTGCCACCAGTGACTCCAGGACTAGCGGGAGCACAGATACGCAGTATTTT. It translates to CATSDSRTSGSTDTQYF.